This TCR beta chain was captured by sequencing in a study of vaccination and CD4 T cells after COVID-19. Regarding treatment: approximately nine-day PBMC culture with coronavirus spike peptide pools or control peptides (ViraFEST assay). The CDR3 spans 17 residues. CDR1 is MNHEY, CDR2 SMNVEV, per germline (reference sequence). V was cut by 5 bases and J by 0 bases, with 17 bases left in between. Oncomine TCR Beta short-read sequencing was applied to DNA from cultured CD4+ T cells. Each CDR3 protein gets one entry after TCRdb re-called the PCR reads with MiXCR. The repertoire consists of around 25,000 distinct CDR3 sequences, with around 40% occurring once and the leading ten covering 6% to 9%. With respect to this clonotype: Its antigen is unidentified.

This clonotype was obtained from a human donor who had recovered from COVID-19. The V and J genes are TRBV27 and TRBJ2-4; a weak D match, TRBD1 (6 bases). Sequenced input: CD4+ T cells from blood, cultured in vitro. CDR3 protein: CASSRKGQSLAKNIQYF. The CDR3 DNA reads as TGTGCCAGCAGTCGAAAAGGACAGTCACTAGCCAAAAACATTCAGTACTTC.